Given below is one T cell receptor (beta chain) in context. Its antigen target is currently unknown. This sample was included in a study of cytomegalovirus exposure and HLA in healthy donors (dated by TCRdb to between 2016 and 2019). With regard to the full study: In an earlier analysis of about 560 of the donors, about 260 Gb of sequence data and 90 million to 130 million unique TCR beta sequences from roughly 180 million T cells were reported. The study aimed to test whether cataloging public T cell receptors could reveal signatures of past pathogen exposure. An early release covering some 640 HLA-typed donors comprised 250 to 350 gigabases of sequencing data and tens of millions of unique TCR sequences. The number of donors typed differed by locus, with about 629-630 for A, B, C, DRB1 and DQB1, approximately 500 for DQA1, 606 for DPA1, and some 440 for DPB1. A few DR-DQ haplotypes were treated as single units for association and clustering because of strong linkage in the cohort. Class I and class II HLA loci were covered by the typing at four-digit resolution. Of the roughly 410 genotyped donors, over 80% were placed in the genetic ancestry cluster associated with self-reported Caucasian donors. Every repertoire in the discovery cohort had been generated on one and the same sequencing platform. On average, roughly 250,000 unique TCR beta nucleotide sequences were sequenced per donor among more than 350 genotyped donors of the cohort, with about 17% of those sequences being non-productive. Rather than drawing on any new phenotypic data, the later analysis identified candidate immune exposures from TCR beta sequences and the way those sequences occurred across donors. A later analysis re-examined previously published TCR beta repertoires from just over 650 donors and added high-resolution HLA genotyping to investigate patterns of TCR occurrence. A separate validation cohort of over 95 different subjects was used in addition to the approximately 640-subject first cohort. Donor age, sex, ethnicity and CMV serostatus were collected together with the repertoire data. In a later genetic analysis, genome-wide SNP genotypes for about 55% of the roughly 700 donors were used, and that subset was treated as a discovery cohort. High-throughput TCR immunosequencing, statistical association of individual TCRs with disease status, and machine learning were combined to predict cytomegalovirus infection status. To decide whether each TCR beta V gene segment behaved as functional or pseudogenic, an earlier analysis of some 540 of the donors relied on high-throughput TCR beta sequencing. Using immunosequencing, the study profiled T cell repertoires from 666 subjects and related those repertoires to cytomegalovirus serostatus. Here is what the overall study found, with its caveats: In a later analysis, most CMV-associated TCR beta chains were found to appear HLA-restricted, with HLA associations seemingly driven largely by CMV exposure. A later analysis associated some 17,000 TCR beta sequences with specific HLA alleles at a false discovery rate of 0.05. An association between a missense DCLRE1C variant and V-gene and J-gene trimming of TCR beta chains was found in a later genetic analysis and replicated in an independent cohort. A cluster of highly shared sequence variants was judged likely to represent a technical artifact of the sequencing pipeline. A total of 164 TCR beta chains were listed by the study as associated with cytomegalovirus. In a later analysis, several top co-occurrence clusters were reported to appear linked to parvovirus B19, influenza, CMV and Epstein-Barr virus. The 87-base-pair reads could not distinguish some IMGT-functional V segments, including TRBV6-2 and TRBV6-3, so those segments were excluded. An earlier analysis of 450 to 750 of the donors showed that most TCR beta V segments appeared in productive rearrangements either about 87% or about 30% of the time, which broadly matched IMGT annotations. Presence/absence analyses assumed roughly uniform sequencing depth across donors, an assumption that may not hold. Strong co-occurrence of HLA alleles, especially DR and DQ, made assigning TCR associations to individual alleles difficult. HLA typing was unavailable for some donors at each locus, so association tests used only the typed subset. Linkage disequilibrium might explain the correlated functional status among segregating V segments, but an unknown experimental factor could not be excluded. This cohort had only TCR beta chains sequenced, and the lack of alpha or paired-chain data limited which features could be detected. According to the authors, the approach could potentially be generalized to other disease states and immunological phenotypes. A further reported finding was that TCR beta sequences accurately predicted the HLA-A and HLA-B alleles for most subjects in the first cohort. The classifier was reported to diagnose cytomegalovirus status with high specificity and sensitivity in both the original cohort and the validation cohort. While some public TCRs were present in many individuals, most TCR sequences turned up only very rarely across donors. Because counts were too low, roughly 16 rarely observed V segments, including chromosome 9 orphons, were left out of the earlier analysis of 587 of the donors. In a later analysis, HLA-associated TCR beta chains were found to be more clonally expanded and to have lower generation probabilities than equally common non-associated chains. In a later analysis, TCR association rates were found to vary across HLA loci, with the most associated TCRs seen for DRB1 alleles and the fewest for HLA-C alleles. A few of the identified cytomegalovirus-associated TCR beta chains were confirmed in vitro to be specific for cytomegalovirus antigens. A later genetic analysis reported fewer N-insertions in productive TCRs among donors in an Asian-associated ancestry cluster than the roughly 650-donor mean. Immune exposure information for the cohort was limited to CMV serostatus.

The CDR3 goes from the cysteine to the phenylalanine over 16 residues. Only the CDR3 portion is preserved as DNA: 48 bases, with reading frame beginning at the first base. At the junction V is shortened by 0 bases and J by 11 bases, with 21 bases in between. CDR1 is given as SGHKS and CDR2 as YYEKEE, both from the germline V gene (reference sequence). The cohort consisted of more than 650 healthy bone marrow donors. At the time of sampling, all cohort members were nominally healthy, though unrecorded immune exposures were likely present. The donor tested CMV seropositive, placing the donor among the roughly 270 seropositive members of the cohort. Every donor gave a peripheral blood sample, and the peripheral blood mononuclear cells from that sample were used for TCR beta sequencing. The Qiagen DNeasy Blood Extraction Kit was used to extract genomic DNA from the blood cell samples. Libraries were built with the immunoSEQ multiplex PCR assay. A mixture of 60 forward primers for TCR Vbeta segments and 13 reverse primers for TCR Jbeta segments was used in the multiplex PCR. A multiplex PCR assay on genomic DNA amplified the CDR3 region of rearranged TCR beta genes. Amplified TCR beta libraries were sequenced as 87-base-pair reads on the Illumina HiSeq System. On the study's bioinformatics: In a later analysis, some 80 million unique TCR beta chains were counted across the approximately 670 repertoires, and about 10 million of these chains were shared by at least two donors. Raw reads were error-corrected and collapsed into unique sequences by a nearest-neighbor algorithm in which closely related sequences were merged to remove PCR and sequencing errors. Alignment of CDR3 sequences to IMGT reference sequences was used to assign V, D and J gene segments. Each retained sequence needed at least a six-nucleotide match to both a V gene segment and a J gene segment. Rearrangements were classified as productive when the CDR3 lacked stop codons and remained in frame with V and J, and all other rearrangements were classified as non-productive. Following IMGT convention, CDR3 was defined as the stretch from the second conserved V-encoded cysteine up to the conserved J-encoded phenylalanine. Sequences without an unambiguous match to a single V gene segment were excluded from the earlier analysis of about 600 of the donors. An earlier analysis of 450 to 650 of the donors called V segments functional above 56.7% productive rearrangements and segregating when the between-donor standard deviation exceeded 5%. To diagnose cytomegalovirus status from the catalog of TCR beta chain sequences, a statistical classification framework was built. V and J gene assignment, in a later analysis, came from comparing TCR nucleotide sequences with IMGT/GENE-DB human TR gene sequences. In a later analysis, CDR3 sequences and most-parsimonious VDJ recombination scenarios were assigned using the TCRdist pipeline. A later analysis defined each TCR beta chain by its CDR3 amino acid sequence plus V-gene family, and excluded reads lacking a unique V-gene family. To address suspected cross-contamination and a sequencing artifact, a later analysis removed 450 to 700 highly shared, low-generation-probability nucleotide sequences. In a later analysis, a clonal expansion index was calculated for each public chain from normalized within-repertoire ranks of inferred template counts. A later analysis computed generation probabilities with a VDJ recombination model fitted to out-of-frame rearrangements, and checked the results against IGoR. In a later analysis, hypergeometric tests were used to score TCR-TCR, TCR-HLA and TCR-CMV co-occurrence, with a repertoire-size bias correction applied to TCR pairs. In a later analysis, false discovery rates were estimated by permuting HLA or CMV assignments 20 times. A later analysis grouped co-occurring TCRs with DBSCAN, adding TCRdist sequence similarity when clustering within HLA-allele-positive subsets. Co-occurrence clustering excluded repertoires with fewer than 30,000 or more than 120,000 public chains, plus five with anomalous nucleotide sharing. TCRdb obtained this table from immuneACCESS and retained in-frame rearrangements with V and J assigned. These tables miss some clones; where compared with another copy, unresolved V genes account for less than half of the shortfall, and the remainder is unexplained. The DNA gave D and trimming, while V, J and clone size come from that table. This sample's table carries some 75,000 clones. The ten largest make up roughly 7.4% of the sample.

The source of this sequence is a female donor in good health and CMV-seropositive. The V and J segments used are TRBV5-5 and TRBJ1-5; TRBD1 could be the D gene, as 6 bases match. The material sequenced was PBMCs. The CDR3 in this case is CASSLGQGSSEGTQHF. The DNA sequence follows: TGTGCCAGCAGCTTGGGGCAGGGGTCCTCCGAAGGGACCCAGCATTTT.